This T cell receptor (beta chain) was found in a study of blood T cells in healthy people across ages. About the research overall: Template switching captured about one barcoded beta molecule per two T cells.

Details on this clonotype: What it binds is unknown.

RNA extraction gave at least 6 micrograms of total RNA per sample. For the second PCR, which ran for roughly 7 to 11 cycles, a sample-barcoded 5' primer and a J-beta primer mix were used. TCRdb fed the 5' RACE reads into MiXCR, producing one record per CDR3 protein. Altogether 1.5 million to 2 million distinct CDR3 sequences are present, about two fifths being singletons, with the ten largest covering more than 20%. Study-wide results and caveats: Unsorted PBMC material precluded a definitive naive versus antigen-experienced comparison. A roughly linear age-dependent decrease characterized TCR beta diversity per million T cells.

The sequenced sample was blood. The clonotype was recovered from a human donor in good health.

The CDR3 DNA reads as TGTGCCAGCAGCCAAAGGGCTTCCTTCGGCCCGGACAACGTCCTGACTTTC. Protein product: CASSQRASFGPDNVLTF. The rearrangement uses TRBV7-2 and TRBJ2-6; D gene uncertain. Trimming shortened V by 5 bases and J by 9 bases, and 23 bases separated the two germline ends. The CDR3 covers 17 residues. CDR1 and CDR2 (germline): SGHTA, FQGNSA.